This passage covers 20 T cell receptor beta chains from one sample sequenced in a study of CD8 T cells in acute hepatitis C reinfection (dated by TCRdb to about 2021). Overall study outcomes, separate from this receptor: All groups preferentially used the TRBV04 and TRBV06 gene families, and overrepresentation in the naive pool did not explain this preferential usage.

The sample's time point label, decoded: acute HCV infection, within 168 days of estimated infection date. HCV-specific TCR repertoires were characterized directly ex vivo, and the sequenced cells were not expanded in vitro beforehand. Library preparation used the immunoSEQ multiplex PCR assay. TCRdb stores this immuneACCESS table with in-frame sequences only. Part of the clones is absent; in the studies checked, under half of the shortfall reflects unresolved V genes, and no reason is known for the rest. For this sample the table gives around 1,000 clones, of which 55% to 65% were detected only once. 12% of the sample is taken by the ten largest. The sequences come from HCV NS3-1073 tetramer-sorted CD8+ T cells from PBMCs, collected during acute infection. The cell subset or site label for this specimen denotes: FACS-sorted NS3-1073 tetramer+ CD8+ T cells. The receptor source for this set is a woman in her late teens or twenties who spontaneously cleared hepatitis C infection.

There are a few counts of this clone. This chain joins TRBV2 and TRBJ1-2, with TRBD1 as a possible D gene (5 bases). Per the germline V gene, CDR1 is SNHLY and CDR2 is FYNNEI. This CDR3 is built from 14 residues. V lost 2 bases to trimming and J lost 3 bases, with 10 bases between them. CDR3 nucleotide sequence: TGTGCCAGCAGTGAATTTGAGGGGTACTATGGCTACACCTTC. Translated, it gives CASSEFEGYYGYTF.

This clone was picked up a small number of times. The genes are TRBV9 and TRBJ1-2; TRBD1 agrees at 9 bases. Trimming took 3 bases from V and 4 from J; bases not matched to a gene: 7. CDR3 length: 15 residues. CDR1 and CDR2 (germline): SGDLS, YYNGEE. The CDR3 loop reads CASSAGQGLGYGYTF. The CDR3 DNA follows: TGTGCCAGCAGCGCCGGACAGGGGCTCGGCTATGGCTACACCTTC.

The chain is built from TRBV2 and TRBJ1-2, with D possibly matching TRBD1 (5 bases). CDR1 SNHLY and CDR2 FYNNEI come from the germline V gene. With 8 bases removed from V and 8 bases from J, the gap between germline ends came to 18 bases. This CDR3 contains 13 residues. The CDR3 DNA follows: TGTGCCAGCCTAACCCCGGGACCGGCAGGCTACACCTTC. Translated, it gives CASLTPGPAGYTF.

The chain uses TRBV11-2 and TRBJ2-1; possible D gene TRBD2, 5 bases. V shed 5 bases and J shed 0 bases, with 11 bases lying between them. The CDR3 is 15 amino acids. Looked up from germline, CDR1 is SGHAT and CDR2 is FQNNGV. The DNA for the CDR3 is TGTGCCAGCAGCCAAACTAGAAGCTCCTACAATGAGCAGTTCTTC. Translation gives CASSQTRSSYNEQFF.

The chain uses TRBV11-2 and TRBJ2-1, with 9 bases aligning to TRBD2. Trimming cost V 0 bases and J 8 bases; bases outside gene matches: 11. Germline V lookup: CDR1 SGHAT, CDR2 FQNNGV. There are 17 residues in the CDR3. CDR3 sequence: CASSLEVAAGGGDEQFF. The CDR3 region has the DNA TGTGCCAGCAGCTTAGAGGTCGCTGCGGGAGGGGGTGATGAGCAGTTCTTC.

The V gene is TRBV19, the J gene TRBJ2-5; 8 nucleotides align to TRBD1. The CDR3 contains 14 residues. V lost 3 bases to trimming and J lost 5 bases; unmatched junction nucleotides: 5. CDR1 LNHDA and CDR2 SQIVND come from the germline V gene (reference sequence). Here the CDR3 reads CASSIPGGWETQYF. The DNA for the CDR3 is TGTGCCAGTAGTATCCCAGGGGGCTGGGAGACCCAGTACTTC.

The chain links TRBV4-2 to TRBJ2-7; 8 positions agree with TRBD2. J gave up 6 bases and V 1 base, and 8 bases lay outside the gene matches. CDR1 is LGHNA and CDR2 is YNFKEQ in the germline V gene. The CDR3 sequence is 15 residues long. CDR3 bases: TGTGCCAGCAGCCAAGTTTCGGGGGGGAGGGGCGAGCAGTACTTC. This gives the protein CASSQVSGGRGEQYF.

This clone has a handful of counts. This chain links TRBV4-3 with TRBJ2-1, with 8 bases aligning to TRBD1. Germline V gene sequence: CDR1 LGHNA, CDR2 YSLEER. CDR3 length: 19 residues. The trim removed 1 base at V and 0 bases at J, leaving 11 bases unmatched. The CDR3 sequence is CASSQGHATGDPSYNEQFF. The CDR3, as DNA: TGCGCCAGCAGCCAAGGCCACGCGACAGGGGATCCCTCCTACAATGAGCAGTTCTTC.

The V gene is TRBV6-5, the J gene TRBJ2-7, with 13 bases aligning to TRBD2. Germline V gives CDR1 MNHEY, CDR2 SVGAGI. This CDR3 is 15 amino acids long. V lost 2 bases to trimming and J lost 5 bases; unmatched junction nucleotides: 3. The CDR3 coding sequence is TGTGCCAGCAGTTACGGACTAGCGGGAGATAACGAGCAGTACTTC. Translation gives CASSYGLAGDNEQYF.

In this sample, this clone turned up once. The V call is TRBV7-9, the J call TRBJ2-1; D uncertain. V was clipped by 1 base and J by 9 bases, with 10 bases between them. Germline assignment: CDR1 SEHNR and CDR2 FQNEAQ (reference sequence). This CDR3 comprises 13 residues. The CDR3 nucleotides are TGTGCCAGCAGCTTAGATTCGAGAGGTGAGCAGTTCTTC. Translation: CASSLDSRGEQFF.

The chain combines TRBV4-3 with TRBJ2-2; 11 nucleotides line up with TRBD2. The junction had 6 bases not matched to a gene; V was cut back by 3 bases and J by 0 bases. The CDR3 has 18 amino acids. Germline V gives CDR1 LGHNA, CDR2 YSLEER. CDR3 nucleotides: TGCGCCAGCAGCCACGAACCTAGCGGGAGGACGAACACCGGGGAGCTGTTTTTT. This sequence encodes CASSHEPSGRTNTGELFF.

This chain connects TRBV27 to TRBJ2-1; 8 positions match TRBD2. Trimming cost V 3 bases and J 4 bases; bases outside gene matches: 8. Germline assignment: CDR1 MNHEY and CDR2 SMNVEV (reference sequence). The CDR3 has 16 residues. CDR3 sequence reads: CASSFLREVDYNEQFF. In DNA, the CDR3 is TGTGCCAGCAGTTTTCTGCGGGAGGTGGATTACAATGAGCAGTTCTTC.

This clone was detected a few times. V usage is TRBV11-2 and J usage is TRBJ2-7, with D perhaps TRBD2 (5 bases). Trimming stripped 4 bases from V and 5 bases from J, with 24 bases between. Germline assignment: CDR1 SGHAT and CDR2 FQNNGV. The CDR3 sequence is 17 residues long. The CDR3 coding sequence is TGTGCCAGCAGCTCAGAAGTTGCGGCGGGTGGCGGAGACGAGCAGTACTTC. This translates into CASSSEVAAGGGDEQYF.

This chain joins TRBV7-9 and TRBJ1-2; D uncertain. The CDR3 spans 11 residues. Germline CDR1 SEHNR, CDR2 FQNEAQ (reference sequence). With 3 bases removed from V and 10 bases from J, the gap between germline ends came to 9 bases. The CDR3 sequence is CASSFGLDYTF. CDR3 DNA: TGTGCCAGCAGCTTCGGGCTTGACTACACCTTC.

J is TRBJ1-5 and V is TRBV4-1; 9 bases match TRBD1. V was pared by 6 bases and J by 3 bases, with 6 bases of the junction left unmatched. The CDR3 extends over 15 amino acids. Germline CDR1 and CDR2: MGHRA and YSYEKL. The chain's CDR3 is CASRSGTGNNQPQHF. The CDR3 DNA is TGCGCCAGCAGGTCCGGGACAGGGAACAATCAGCCCCAGCATTTT.

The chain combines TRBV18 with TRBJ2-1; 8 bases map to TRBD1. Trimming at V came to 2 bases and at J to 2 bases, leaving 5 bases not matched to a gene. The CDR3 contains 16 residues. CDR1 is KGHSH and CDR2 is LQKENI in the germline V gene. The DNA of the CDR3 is TGTGCCAGCTCACCAGAGCGGACAGGGCCCTACAATGAGCAGTTCTTC. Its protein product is CASSPERTGPYNEQFF. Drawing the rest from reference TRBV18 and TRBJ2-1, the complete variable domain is NAGVMQNPRHLVRRRGQEARLRCSPMKGHSHVYWYRQLPEEGLKFMVYLQKENIIDESGMPKERFSAEFPKEGPSILRIQQVVRGDSAAYFCASSPERTGPYNEQFFGPGTRLTVL.

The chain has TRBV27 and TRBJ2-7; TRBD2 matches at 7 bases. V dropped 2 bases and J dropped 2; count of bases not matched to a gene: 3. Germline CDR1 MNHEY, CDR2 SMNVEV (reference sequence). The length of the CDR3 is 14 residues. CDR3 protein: CASSLGGGPYEQYF. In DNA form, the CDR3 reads TGTGCCAGCAGTTTAGGGGGGGGACCCTACGAGCAGTACTTC.

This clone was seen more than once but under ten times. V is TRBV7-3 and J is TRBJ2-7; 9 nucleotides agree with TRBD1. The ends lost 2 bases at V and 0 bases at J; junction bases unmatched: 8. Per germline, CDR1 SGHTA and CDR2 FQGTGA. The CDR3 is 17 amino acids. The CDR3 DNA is TGTGCCAGCAGCTTATACCCGGGACAGGGCCCCTCCTACGAGCAGTACTTC. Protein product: CASSLYPGQGPSYEQYF.

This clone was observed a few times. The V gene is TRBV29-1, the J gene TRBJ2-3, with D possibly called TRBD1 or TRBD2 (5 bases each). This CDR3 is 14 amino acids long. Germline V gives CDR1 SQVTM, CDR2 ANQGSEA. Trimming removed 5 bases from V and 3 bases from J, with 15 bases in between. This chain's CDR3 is CSVCWGPGTDTQYF. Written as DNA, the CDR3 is TGCAGCGTTTGTTGGGGCCCGGGGACAGATACGCAGTATTTT.

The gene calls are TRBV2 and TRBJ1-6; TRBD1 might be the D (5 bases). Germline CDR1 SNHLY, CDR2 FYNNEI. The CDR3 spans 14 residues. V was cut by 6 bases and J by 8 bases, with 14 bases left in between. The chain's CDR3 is CASRAPDTHSPLHF. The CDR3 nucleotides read TGTGCCAGCAGGGCGCCGGACACTCATTCACCCCTCCACTTT.